A single T cell receptor (beta chain) is shown here with its context. Its target is not known. TCRdb re-called the reads through MiXCR, storing one row per CDR3 protein. Here the sample spans just under 300,000 distinct CDR3 sequences, approximately 8.9% being singletons. These data originate in a study of T cell repertoires in cytomegalovirus infection. Background on the study: Public TCR beta signatures were indicative of both CMV infection and a matching HLA type.

Study observations and caveats: Across the ex vivo response, the dominant clonotypes were HLA-C-restricted CMV-specific TCR beta clonotypes. Summed frequency of public TCR beta families distinguished CMV carriers with the relevant HLA.

The CDR3 sequence is 13 residues long. Germline values: CDR1 MGHDK, CDR2 SYGVNS. Trimming removed 8 bases from V and 2 bases from J, with 12 bases in between. The clonotype was recovered from a human donor in good health (CMV status not recorded). Some clones in this sample may be carry-over from other donors' samples. This chain uses TRBV25-1 with TRBJ1-1; D remains ambiguous. Sequenced input: PBMCs. The CDR3 is CASAIGRNTEAFF. Here the CDR3 DNA reads TGTGCCAGCGCAATCGGACGTAACACTGAAGCTTTCTTT.